This entry is about one TCR beta chain. The data originate from a study of blood T cell repertoires in COVID-19. J lost 3 bases, V lost 4 bases, and 13 bases had no gene match. Germline V gives CDR1 GTSNPN, CDR2 SVGIG (reference sequence). This CDR3 spans 18 amino acids. Libraries were prepared by immunoSEQ multiplex PCR; TCRdb keeps only in-frame clonotypes and omits some of them. The top ten hold 18% of the sample, which has approximately 130,000 clones, around 83% seen once. Sequencing was performed on PBMCs or T cells enriched from blood (not recorded which). This TCR was sampled from a young man who had recovered from COVID-19. The chain combines TRBV30 with TRBJ2-3; TRBD2 matches at 13 bases. The CDR3 nucleotides are TGTGCCTGGACCGCCGGGACTAGCGGGATTACGGTAACAGATACGCAGTATTTT. It yields the protein CAWTAGTSGITVTDTQYF.